This TCR beta chain emerged from a study of blood T cell repertoires in COVID-19. Sequencing was performed with immunoSEQ multiplex PCR; in TCRdb, only in-frame clones are kept and a portion is missing. This sample carries about 310,000 clones, about 90% of them seen once, and the ten largest clones take under 3.5%. In germline, CDR1 is SGHRS, CDR2 YFSETQ. The CDR3 consists of 14 residues. J lost 5 bases, V lost 4 bases, and 6 bases had no gene match. The sample was peripheral blood. The chain carries TRBV5-1 and TRBJ2-3, with TRBD1 matching over 8 bases. The sequence was obtained from a woman in her thirties with COVID-19, enrolled during active disease. CDR3 amino acids: CASSKDRDIDTQYF. The CDR3 DNA follows: TGCGCCAGCAGCAAGGACAGGGATATAGATACGCAGTATTTT. Full variable domain (outside the CDR3, taken from reference TRBV5-1 and TRBJ2-3): KAGVTQTPRYLIKTRGQQVTLSCSPISGHRSVSWYQQTPGQGLQFLFEYFSETQRNKGNFPGRFSGRQFSNSRSEMNVSTLELGDSALYLCASSKDRDIDTQYFGPGTRLTVL.